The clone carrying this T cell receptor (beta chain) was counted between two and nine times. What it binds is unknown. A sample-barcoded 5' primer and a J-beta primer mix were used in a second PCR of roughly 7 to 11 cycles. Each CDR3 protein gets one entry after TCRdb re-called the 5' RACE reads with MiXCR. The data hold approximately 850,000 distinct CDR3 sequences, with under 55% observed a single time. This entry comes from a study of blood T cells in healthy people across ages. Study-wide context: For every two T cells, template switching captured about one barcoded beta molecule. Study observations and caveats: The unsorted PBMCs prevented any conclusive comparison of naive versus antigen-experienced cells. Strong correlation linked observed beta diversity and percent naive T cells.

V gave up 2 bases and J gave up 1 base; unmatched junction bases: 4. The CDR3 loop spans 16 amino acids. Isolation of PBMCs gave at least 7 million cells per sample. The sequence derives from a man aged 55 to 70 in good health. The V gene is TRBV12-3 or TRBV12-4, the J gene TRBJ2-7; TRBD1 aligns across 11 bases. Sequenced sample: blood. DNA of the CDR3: TGTGCCAGCAGTTTATGGACAGGGGGCGTTTCCTACGAGCAGTACTTC. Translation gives CASSLWTGGVSYEQYF.